The 18 T cell receptor beta chains below come from one sample, sequenced in a study of blood T cell repertoires in COVID-19 (dated by TCRdb to about 2020). Receptors were amplified or captured by the immunoSEQ multiplex PCR assay. TCRdb took this table from immuneACCESS and kept in-frame rearrangements with V and J called. Such tables lack part of the clones; where checked against another copy, unresolved V genes explain under half of the gap, and the rest is unexplained. Present in this sample are fewer than 350,000 clones, 88% of which were seen just once. The ten largest clonotypes hold under 2% of the sample. The sample was peripheral blood. The receptors were sampled from a woman aged 25 to 39 with COVID-19, enrolled during active disease.

The CDR3 nucleotides read TGTGCCAGCAGCTTGGGGACAGGGGGGGAGCAGTACGTC. It encodes CASSLGTGGEQYV. The rearrangement joins TRBV5-5 to TRBJ2-7, with TRBD1 matching 10 bases. CDR1 and CDR2 (germline): SGHKS, YYEKEE (reference sequence). The CDR3 has 13 amino acids. V was clipped by 0 bases and J by 7 bases; unmatched bases: 1.

This clone was recorded once. The V gene is TRBV5-6, the J gene TRBJ2-5, with 10 bases aligning to TRBD2. Per the germline V gene, CDR1 is SGHDT and CDR2 is YYEEEE. V lost 3 bases and J lost 5; bases outside the gene matches: 4. CDR3 length: 14 amino acids. The CDR3 loop reads CASSSAGGPETQYF. The CDR3 DNA follows: TGTGCCAGCAGCTCAGCGGGGGGGCCGGAGACCCAGTACTTC.

The chain links TRBV2 to TRBJ1-2, with 9 bases aligning to TRBD1. The V and J ends lost 6 bases and 11 bases, in that order; junction bases with no gene match: 10. This CDR3 is 13 amino acids long. The V gene's germline CDR1 is SNHLY and CDR2 FYNNEI. CDR3 DNA: TGTGCCAGCAGGCGAGGGACAGGGCTAGAATACACCTTC. This gives the protein CASRRGTGLEYTF.

The CDR3: CASRRVGSVQETQYF. In DNA, the CDR3 is TGCGCCAGCAGGAGGGTGGGGTCGGTCCAAGAGACCCAGTACTTC. V gene TRBV5-1 combines with J gene TRBJ2-5, with D perhaps matching TRBD2 (5 bases). The CDR3 has 15 residues. Trimming left V 5 bases short and J 1 base short, with 15 bases between. The germline gives CDR1 SGHRS, CDR2 YFSETQ. Supplemented by reference TRBV5-1 and TRBJ2-5, the full variable domain reads KAGVTQTPRYLIKTRGQQVTLSCSPISGHRSVSWYQQTPGQGLQFLFEYFSETQRNKGNFPGRFSGRQFSNSRSEMNVSTLELGDSALYLCASRRVGSVQETQYFGPGTRLLVL.

In this sample, this clone turned up once. This sequence joins TRBV3-1 (or the pseudogene TRBV3-2) and TRBJ2-5; 7 bases agree with TRBD2. The germline gives CDR1 LGHDT, CDR2 YNNKEL (reference sequence). V lost 4 bases and J lost 5; bases outside the gene matches: 7. This CDR3 is 14 amino acids long. The CDR3 nucleotides are TGTGCCAGCAGCCGGGGGGGGTCCGCCGAGACCCAGTACTTC. It encodes CASSRGGSAETQYF.

The chain carries TRBV6-5 and TRBJ1-4; D is unresolved. Per germline, CDR1 MNHEY and CDR2 SVGAGI. V lost 8 bases and J lost 4, with 17 bases in between. The CDR3 sequence is 15 residues long. Written as DNA, the CDR3 is TGTGCCAGCGGCCCCGGACGGACTAATAATGAAAAACTGTTTTTT. Translating gives CASGPGRTNNEKLFF.

The rearrangement uses TRBV21-1 and TRBJ1-6; TRBD1, as called in the table, went unchecked against the DNA. TRBV21-1 is a pseudogene locus. This CDR3 is built from 17 residues. The CDR3 region has the DNA TGTGCCAGCAGCAAAGGGAGGGGGCGTTGCCCAAATTCACCCCTCCACTTT. It yields the protein CASSKGRGRCPNSPLHF.

CDR3 bases: TGTGCCAGCAGCTTATCGCCCCTAGGTGATGGCTACACCTTC. This encodes CASSLSPLGDGYTF. The rearrangement joins TRBV7-3 to TRBJ1-2; D gene uncertain. V shed 2 bases and J shed 6 bases, with 13 bases lying between them. The germline V gene has CDR1 SGHTA and CDR2 FQGTGA. This CDR3 region has 14 residues.

The V and J genes are TRBV9 and TRBJ2-5; TRBD2 is a possible D gene (5 bases). Germline V gene lookup returns CDR1 SGDLS and CDR2 YYNGEE. The CDR3 is 14 residues long. V was clipped by 4 bases and J by 3 bases, with 13 bases between them. CDR3 sequence: CASSQYRGKETQYF. In DNA, the CDR3 is TGTGCCAGCAGCCAATATCGGGGAAAAGAGACCCAGTACTTC.

The chain carries TRBV19 and TRBJ1-2; possible D gene TRBD1, 6 bases. CDR1 and CDR2 from the germline V gene are LNHDA and SQIVND (reference sequence). Trimming removed 5 bases at V and 1 base at J, with 8 bases between. CDR3 length equals 13 residues. In DNA, the CDR3 is TGTGCCAGTAGTCGGGGACATAACTATGGCTACACCTTC. Protein sequence: CASSRGHNYGYTF.

The chain couples TRBV2 to TRBJ1-5; unclear D gene. Between the trimmed V and J ends, which lost 2 bases and 4 bases, there was a span of 12 bases. This CDR3 has 15 residues. Germline V gene sequence: CDR1 SNHLY, CDR2 FYNNEI. CDR3 coding DNA: TGTGCCAGCAGTGAATCGAGGGCAGCTAATCAGCCCCAGCATTTT. Protein sequence: CASSESRAANQPQHF.

This clone was found once. CDR3 sequence (DNA): TGTGCCTGGAGTCCTGACACCGACTATGGCTACACCTTC. Translating gives CAWSPDTDYGYTF. The chain uses TRBV30 and TRBJ1-2; no reliable D call. The CDR3 contains 13 residues. The V and J ends lost 2 bases and 3 bases respectively, with 10 bases between them. From germline, CDR1 is GTSNPN and CDR2 SVGIG (reference sequence).

V usage is TRBV6-6 and J usage is TRBJ2-3, with 9 bases matching TRBD1. Germline assignment: CDR1 MNHNY and CDR2 SVGAGI (reference sequence). J gave up 8 bases and V 5 bases, and 8 bases lay outside the gene matches. The length of the CDR3 is 14 residues. This CDR3 is CASSPGQGVVTQYF. The CDR3 nucleotides read TGTGCCAGCAGTCCGGGACAGGGAGTTGTTACGCAGTATTTT.

The V gene is TRBV6-2 or TRBV6-3, the J gene TRBJ1-5; D call uncertain. The germline V gene encodes CDR1 MNHEY and CDR2 SVGEGT. The CDR3 extends over 15 amino acids. V was clipped by 1 base and J by 0 bases, with 7 bases between them. The CDR3 sequence: CASSYWRNSNQPQHF. CDR3 sequence (DNA): TGTGCCAGCAGTTACTGGCGGAATAGCAATCAGCCCCAGCATTTT.

The J gene is TRBJ1-2, the V gene TRBV2; 12 nucleotides agree with TRBD1. V shed 7 bases and J 7 bases; nucleotides not matched to a gene: 4. The CDR3 totals 13 residues. Germline CDR1 SNHLY, CDR2 FYNNEI. CDR3 sequence: CASTGTGGTGYTF. The CDR3 bases are TGTGCCAGCACCGGGACAGGGGGCACTGGCTACACCTTC.

In nucleotides, the CDR3 is TGTGCCAGTAGTGAAGGGACAGGGAGCAATCAGCCCCAGCATTTT. The encoded protein is CASSEGTGSNQPQHF. The chain recombines TRBV19 with TRBJ1-5, with 9 bases aligning to TRBD1. The CDR3 sequence is 15 residues long. Germline V CDR1 and CDR2: LNHDA, SQIVND (reference sequence). Trimming removed 5 bases from V and 1 base from J; junction bases left unmatched: 3.

The rearrangement links TRBV11-2 to TRBJ2-2; TRBD2 matches 7 bases. The CDR3 runs 15 residues. V was clipped by 1 base and J by 5 bases; unmatched bases: 4. Germline loops: CDR1 SGHAT, CDR2 FQNNGV. The CDR3 reads CASSLVLGRTGELFF. DNA for the CDR3: TGTGCCAGCAGCTTAGTTCTCGGGAGGACCGGGGAGCTGTTTTTT.

V is TRBV7-6 and J is TRBJ2-5; D is perhaps TRBD2 (6 bases). In germline, CDR1 is SGHVS, CDR2 FNYEAQ. The CDR3 is 15 amino acids. Trimming left V 3 bases short and J 2 bases short, with 13 bases between. CDR3 sequence: CASSFKAGLQETQYF. The CDR3 DNA reads as TGTGCCAGCAGCTTTAAAGCGGGTCTTCAAGAGACCCAGTACTTC. Together with reference TRBV7-6 and TRBJ2-5, the CDR3 gives the full variable domain: GAGVSQSPRYKVTKRGQDVALRCDPISGHVSLYWYRQALGQGPEFLTYFNYEAQQDKSGLPNDRFSAERPEGSISTLTIQRTEQRDSAMYRCASSFKAGLQETQYFGPGTRLLVL.